This T cell receptor (beta chain) comes out of a study of shared clonotypes between healthy human individuals. Notes on the study in general: A handful of donors showed sharing of about 4.6% of naive CD4 clonotypes.

About this clone itself: What it recognizes is unknown.

Trimming stripped 4 bases from V and 8 bases from J, with 18 bases between. The CDR3 is made up of 15 amino acids. Looked up from germline, CDR1 is SGHVS and CDR2 is FNYEAQ. CD45RO-negative, CCR7-selected cells formed the naive CD8 fraction, which excluded terminally differentiated effector memory CD45RA+ cells. Around 220 ng DNA, about 28,000 T cell genomes, went into each sorted-subset replicate PCR. TCRdb's table, derived via immunoSEQ multiplex PCR, lists solely in-frame clones and lacks some. The top ten clones hold roughly 1.1% of a sample with 2 million or so clones, approximately 94% of them seen once.

This TCR came from a man aged 18 to 30 in good health. Sequenced input: naive CD8+ T cells sorted from blood. The J gene is TRBJ2-1, the V gene TRBV7-6; D remains unclear. The CDR3 spells CASSSEVSDFHEQFF. Written as DNA, the CDR3 is TGTGCCAGCAGCTCCGAGGTGAGCGACTTTCATGAGCAGTTCTTC.